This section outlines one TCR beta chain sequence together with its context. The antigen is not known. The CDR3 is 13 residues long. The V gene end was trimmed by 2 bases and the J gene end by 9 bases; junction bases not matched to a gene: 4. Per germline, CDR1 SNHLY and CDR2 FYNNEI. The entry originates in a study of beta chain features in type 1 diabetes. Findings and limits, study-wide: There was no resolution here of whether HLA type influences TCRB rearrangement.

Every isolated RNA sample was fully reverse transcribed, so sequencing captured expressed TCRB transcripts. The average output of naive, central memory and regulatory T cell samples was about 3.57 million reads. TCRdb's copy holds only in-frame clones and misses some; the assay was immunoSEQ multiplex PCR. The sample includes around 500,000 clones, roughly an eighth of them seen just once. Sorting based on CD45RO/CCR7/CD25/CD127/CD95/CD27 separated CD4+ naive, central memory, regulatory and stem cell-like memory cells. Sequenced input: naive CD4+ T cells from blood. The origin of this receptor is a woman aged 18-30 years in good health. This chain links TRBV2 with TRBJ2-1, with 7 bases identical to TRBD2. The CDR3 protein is CASSERTRGEQFF. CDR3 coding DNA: TGTGCCAGCAGTGAAAGGACTAGGGGTGAGCAGTTCTTC.